A selection of T cell receptor beta chains follows, all from one sample in a study of blood T cell repertoires in COVID-19. The data were produced by immunoSEQ multiplex PCR, yet TCRdb's version contains in-frame clones alone and is incomplete. This table holds under 200,000 clones, more than 70% found once. Sequencing was carried out using peripheral blood. The source is a man aged 35-49 years with active or convalescent COVID-19. Both conserved end residues are part of each CDR3. A D gene is named only where the DNA matches it firmly. Size tells how often a clone was seen (once, few, many) or the class of an expanded clone, and some rows leave it out.

v_gene	abundance	d_gene	j_gene	CDR3aa	CDR3nt
TRBV29-1	-	-	TRBJ1-4	CSVEDPVEGGEKLFF	TGCAGCGTTGAAGATCCGGTGGAGGGAGGAGAAAAACTGTTTTTT
TRBV30	-	TRBD1	TRBJ2-5	CAWSPGQGIETQYF	TGTGCCTGGAGTCCGGGACAGGGGATAGAGACCCAGTACTTC
TRBV5-8	-	-	TRBJ2-1	CASSLRGAVNEQFF	TGTGCCAGCAGCTTGAGAGGTGCCGTGAATGAGCAGTTCTTC
TRBV4-1	-	-	TRBJ2-1	CASSLGVGTFDEQFF	TGCGCCAGCAGCCTGGGGGTAGGGACTTTCGATGAGCAGTTCTTC
TRBV15	-	TRBD1	TRBJ1-5	CATSRDFETGANQPQHF	TGTGCCACCAGCAGAGATTTTGAGACAGGGGCGAATCAGCCCCAGCATTTT
TRBV6-5	-	-	TRBJ2-5	CASSYPGHPETQYF	TGTGCCAGCAGTTACCCGGGACATCCGGAGACCCAGTACTTC
TRBV5-1	-	-	TRBJ2-6	CASSWSSGANVLTF	TGCGCCAGCAGCTGGAGCTCTGGGGCCAACGTCCTGACTTTC
TRBV7-6	few	-	TRBJ2-2	CASSLVGTPNTGELFF	TGTGCCAGCAGCTTAGTGGGGACACCGAACACCGGGGAGCTGTTTTTT
TRBV4-3	-	TRBD1	TRBJ1-4	CASSQDIGQGDEKLFF	TGCGCCAGCAGCCAAGATATAGGACAGGGTGACGAAAAACTGTTTTTT
TRBV15	-	-	TRBJ1-5	CATSTRQNQPQHF	TGTGCCACCAGCACCCGACAGAATCAGCCCCAGCATTTT
TRBV3-1/TRBV3-2	-	TRBD1	TRBJ2-3	CASSPQGASTDTQYF	TGTGCCAGCAGCCCTCAGGGGGCTAGCACAGATACGCAGTATTTT
TRBV11-2	-	TRBD1	TRBJ2-7	CASSRDRGSYEQYF	TGTGCCAGCAGCCGGGACAGGGGGTCCTACGAGCAGTACTTC
TRBV2	-	-	TRBJ1-1	CASKDDRAMNTEAFF	TGTGCCAGCAAGGATGACAGAGCTATGAACACTGAAGCTTTCTTT
TRBV30	few	-	TRBJ2-2	CAFVGRGPGELFF	TGTGCCTTTGTGGGCAGGGGACCCGGGGAGCTGTTTTTT
TRBV14	-	-	TRBJ2-3	CASSRGKDTQYF	TGTGCCAGCAGCCGAGGGAAGGATACGCAGTATTTT
TRBV30	-	TRBD2	TRBJ2-3	CAWSVPSGGAPHTDTQYF	TGTGCCTGGAGTGTACCTTCCGGGGGGGCCCCACACACAGATACGCAGTATTTT
TRBV3-1/TRBV3-2	-	TRBD1	TRBJ2-2	CASSQRDRTTGELFF	TGTGCCAGCAGCCAAAGGGACAGGACCACCGGGGAGCTGTTTTTT
TRBV5-6	-	TRBD1	TRBJ1-5	CASSIRTGGDARQHF	TGTGCCAGCAGCATAAGGACAGGTGGGGACGCCCGCCAGCATTTT
TRBV12-3/TRBV12-4	-	-	TRBJ1-1	CASRPMNTEAFF	TGTGCCAGCAGACCTATGAACACTGAAGCTTTCTTT
TRBV3-1/TRBV3-2	once	TRBD1	TRBJ2-5	CASSHSGTGDLTQYF	TGTGCCAGCAGCCACAGCGGGACAGGGGATTTGACCCAGTACTTC
TRBV7-9	-	-	TRBJ1-1	CASSPLAGNTEAFF	TGTGCCAGCAGCCCTTTGGCGGGGAACACTGAAGCTTTCTTT
TRBV29-1	-	TRBD1	TRBJ1-2	CSVGTGGTYGYTF	TGCAGCGTTGGGACAGGGGGTACTTACGGCTACACCTTC
TRBV28	-	-	TRBJ1-2	CASTDIIANYGYTF	TGTGCCAGCACCGATATCATAGCTAACTATGGCTACACCTTC